The 8 T cell receptor beta chains reported below all come from one sample, sequenced in a study of T cell responses to AZD1222 COVID-19 vaccine. Method: immunoSEQ multiplex PCR; TCRdb's copy keeps in-frame clones and lacks some. The sample holds 40,000 or so clones; over 70% are singletons and the top ten take roughly 18%. This specimen was peripheral blood, taken 28 days after the second AZD1222 dose. These TCRs come from an adult who received the AZD1222 COVID-19 vaccine.

J is TRBJ2-6 and V is TRBV19; 7 positions match TRBD1. The CDR3 has 17 residues. Germline CDR1 is LNHDA and CDR2 is SQIVND (reference sequence). With 7 bases clipped from V and 1 base from J, the junction kept 10 bases outside the gene matches. The CDR3, as DNA: TGTGCCAGTAACGGGGACAGAAATTTATCTGGGGCCAACGTCCTGACTTTC. Protein sequence: CASNGDRNLSGANVLTF.

The CDR3 loop is CASSLFGQGRKNIQYF. The CDR3 nucleotides read TGTGCCAGCAGTTTATTCGGACAGGGTCGCAAAAACATTCAGTACTTC. The chain has TRBV28 and TRBJ2-4; 8 bases are shared with TRBD1. This CDR3 is built from 16 residues. Germline loops: CDR1 MDHEN, CDR2 SYDVKM. The V and J ends lost 1 base and 3 bases, in that order; junction bases with no gene match: 5.

The rearrangement uses TRBV11-2 and TRBJ2-2; D might be TRBD2 (5 bases). The CDR3 runs to 16 residues. Germline lookup yields CDR1 SGHAT and CDR2 FQNNGV. V was pared by 1 base and J by 0 bases, with 9 bases between. The CDR3 protein is CASSLGLAANTGELFF. The CDR3 region has the DNA TGTGCCAGCAGCTTAGGTCTAGCAGCGAACACCGGGGAGCTGTTTTTT.

V is TRBV19 and J is TRBJ2-2; unclear D gene. The V end was cut by 2 bases, the J end by 0 bases, with 4 bases between. Germline V gene lookup returns CDR1 LNHDA and CDR2 SQIVND (reference sequence). The CDR3 sequence is 14 residues long. CDR3 nucleotide sequence: TGTGCCAGTAGTATAAGCGCGAACACCGGGGAGCTGTTTTTT. This gives the protein CASSISANTGELFF.

The chain uses TRBV19 and TRBJ1-3; D not certain. Per the germline V gene, CDR1 is LNHDA and CDR2 is SQIVND (reference sequence). The V and J ends lost 4 bases and 0 bases respectively, with 4 bases between them. The CDR3 length is 13 residues. The CDR3 DNA reads TGTGCCAGTAGTACGGACTCTGGAAACACCATATATTTT. It translates to CASSTDSGNTIYF. The full variable domain, its missing parts supplied by reference TRBV19 and TRBJ1-3, is DGGITQSPKYLFRKEGQNVTLSCEQNLNHDAMYWYRQDPGQGLRLIYYSQIVNDFQKGDIAEGYSVSREKKESFPLTVTSAQKNPTAFYLCASSTDSGNTIYFGEGSWLTVV.

The CDR3 is CASSPTDGNTEAFF. In DNA form, the CDR3 reads TGTGCCAGCTCACCCACCGACGGTAACACTGAAGCTTTCTTT. The V and J genes are TRBV18 and TRBJ1-1, with unresolved D. CDR1 is KGHSH and CDR2 is LQKENI in the germline V gene. The CDR3 contains 14 residues. The V end was cut by 3 bases, the J end by 2 bases, with 10 bases between.

V and J are TRBV3-1 (or the pseudogene TRBV3-2) and TRBJ1-4; TRBD1 matches at 9 bases. V lost 4 bases to trimming and J lost 5 bases; unmatched junction nucleotides: 8. CDR3 size: 16 residues. Germline V gives CDR1 LGHDT, CDR2 YNNKEL (reference sequence). The CDR3 spells CASSRDRVSVNEKLFF. The CDR3 DNA is TGTGCCAGCAGCCGGGACAGGGTTAGCGTGAATGAAAAACTGTTTTTT.

The V and J genes are TRBV4-2 and TRBJ2-5; D may be TRBD1 (6 bases). Trimming stripped 1 base from V and 3 bases from J, with 6 bases between. The length of the CDR3 is 13 residues. The V gene's germline CDR1 is LGHNA and CDR2 YNFKEQ. The CDR3: CASSQGDKETQYF. CDR3 coding DNA: TGTGCCAGCAGCCAAGGGGACAAAGAGACCCAGTACTTC.